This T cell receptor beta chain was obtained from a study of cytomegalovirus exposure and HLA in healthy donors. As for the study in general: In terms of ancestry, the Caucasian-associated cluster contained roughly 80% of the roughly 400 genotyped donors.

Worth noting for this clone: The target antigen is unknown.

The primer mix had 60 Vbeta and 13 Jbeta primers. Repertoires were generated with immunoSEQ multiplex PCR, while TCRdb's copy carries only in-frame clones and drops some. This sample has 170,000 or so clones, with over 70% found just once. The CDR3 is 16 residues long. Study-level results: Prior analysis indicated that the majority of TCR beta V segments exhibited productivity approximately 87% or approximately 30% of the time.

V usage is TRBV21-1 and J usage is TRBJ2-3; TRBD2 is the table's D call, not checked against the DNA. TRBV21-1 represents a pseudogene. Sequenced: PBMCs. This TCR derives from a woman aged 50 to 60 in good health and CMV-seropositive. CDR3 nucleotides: TGTGCCAGCAGCGTACTGGAGCGGGGCCCTACAGATACGCAGTATTTT. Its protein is CASSVLERGPTDTQYF.